What follows is one T cell receptor beta chain and its context. This clone has just one count. Its binding antigen is unknown. Base-call qualities are not available, and no considerably larger clone is one nucleotide away. The CDR1 and CDR2 encoded by the germline V gene are SGHTA and FQGNSA. Counted from cysteine to phenylalanine, this CDR3 has 14 amino acids. The sequence is cut down to CDR3 DNA, 42 bases in frame from base 1. Trimming at the junction amounts to 4 bases on V and 2 bases on J, and the germline ends lie 11 bases apart. The ViraFEST assay stimulated PBMC with viral peptide pools and then used TCR sequencing to identify antigen-specific CD4+ T cell clonotypes by expansion. After more than 9 days of culture, CD4+ T cells were isolated with the EasySep CD4+ T cell isolation kit. Convalescent patients had PCR-confirmed SARS-CoV-2 infection between March and December 2020, before Alpha, Beta and Delta variants emerged in the United States. Roughly 2.1 million PBMC per well were cultured in IMDM with around 5% human AB serum, 8.5 to 10 IU/ml IL-2 and gentamicin, plus 10 ug/ml peptides. On days 3 and 7, half of the culture medium was replaced with fresh IL-2-containing medium. Unless noted otherwise, every peptide stimulation condition was grown in triplicate wells. Using Ficoll-Paque Plus gradient centrifugation, PBMC were separated from whole blood and then either used fresh or cryopreserved at -140C. Overlapping peptide pools spanned the spike proteins of SARS-CoV-2 and the common cold coronaviruses HCoV-NL63, HCoV-OC43 and HCoV-229E. Genomic DNA was extracted from cultured CD4+ T cells with the QIAamp micro DNA kit.

The method was the immunoSEQ multiplex PCR assay. DNA from the CD4+ T cells that had been cultured and isolated underwent TCR beta CDR3 sequencing. The paper's processing steps were these. Non-productive TCR sequences were removed and reads were trimmed to the CDR3 region, keeping CDR3s of at least 7 amino acids. The MANAFEST web app was used to identify antigen-specific clonotypes by comparing expansion in peptide wells with expansion in reference cultures. To be called positive, a clone needed expansion at FDR<0.05 compared with the reference and with all other wells, an odds ratio greater than 5, and a frequency greater than 0.1% in two replicate wells. A clonotype was defined as cross-reactive if the clonotype was significantly expanded both in SARS-CoV-2 spike wells and in at least one common cold coronavirus spike condition. Levenshtein distance calculated with the stringdist R package was used to assess CDR3 similarity, and unrooted trees were constructed with ape in R 3.6.1. Drawn from immuneACCESS, this table holds only the in-frame rearrangements with V and J called that TCRdb kept. Clones are partly lost; checked studies trace under half to an unresolved V gene and leave the rest unexplained. That table is the source of V, J and clone size, and D and trimming were worked out from the DNA. In all, the sample holds 30,000 to 45,000 clones, and around 73% of those were seen once. The ten largest clones take up around 15% of the sample.

The record originates from a study of vaccination effects on CD4 cells after COVID-19 (dated by TCRdb to between 2021 and 2023). General notes on the study: Each participant got two doses of an mRNA SARS-CoV-2 vaccine, either BNT162b2 or mRNA-1273. Cultures from other donors in the study were sequenced with the Oncomine TCR Beta short-read assay on an Illumina iSeq 100. SARS-CoV-2 spike-specific CD4+ TCR repertoires were compared before and after mRNA vaccination in COVID-19 convalescent patients and in infection-naive vaccine recipients. Pre-vaccine samples were collected from two convalescent patients 16 days and one week before the first dose, corresponding to 142 and 148 days after COVID-19 diagnosis. Altogether, roughly 10 COVID-19 convalescent patients and 4 SARS-CoV-2-naive healthy vaccine recipients made up the full study.

Results and caveats for the whole study, not just this receptor: Both infection-induced and vaccine-induced clones contracted markedly at late post-vaccination timepoints, which is consistent with waning T cell responses. Only a small number of convalescent patients were included, and no early post-infection timepoints were available, which limited the study. Among convalescent patients, the spike-reactive repertoire after vaccination was made up mainly of new vaccine-induced clones that were largely distinct from the clones induced by infection.

Recombination connected TRBV7-2 to TRBJ1-1; the D segment could be TRBD1, given 5 matching bases. The TCR comes from a human donor who had a prior SARS-CoV-2 infection. The sequencing used CD4+ T cells from PBMCs cultured with HCoV-NL63 spike peptides, collected before COVID-19 vaccination. The cell subset or site label of this sample denotes: HCoV-NL63 spike overlapping peptide pool stimulation. CDR3 region: CASSSGWGNTEAFF. The sequence in DNA is TGTGCCAGCAGCTCAGGGTGGGGAAACACTGAAGCTTTCTTT.